The rows below give T cell receptor beta chains drawn from one sample of a study of graft-versus-host responses after intestinal transplantation. These receptors lack a known antigen. The repertoire was sequenced with immunoSEQ multiplex PCR; TCRdb's copy has only in-frame clones and lacks some. This sample carries about 59,000 clones, about 94% of them seen once, and the ten largest clones take under 0.45%. Sequencing used unstimulated CD4+ T cells sorted from spleen or lymph node cells, obtained before transplant. The origin of the receptors is a human donor who was the organ donor for an intestinal transplant. CDR3s include the opening cysteine and the closing phenylalanine or tryptophan.

CDR3 protein: CASSLELRGYEQYF; V gene: TRBV7-9; J gene: TRBJ2-7
CDR3 protein: CASSIGPSGGQETQYF; V gene: TRBV19; J gene: TRBJ2-5
CDR3 protein: CASSPGLAGEQYF; V gene: TRBV5-1; J gene: TRBJ2-7
CDR3 protein: CASSYRYKLFF; V gene: TRBV6-5; J gene: TRBJ2-2
CDR3 protein: CASSVAGETQYF; V gene: TRBV2; J gene: TRBJ2-5
CDR3 protein: CASSVYRGMGTDTQYF; V gene: TRBV9; J gene: TRBJ2-3
CDR3 protein: CASRDRTGPQETQYF; V gene: TRBV2; J gene: TRBJ2-5
CDR3 protein: CASSRGGLNTGELFF; V gene: TRBV7-2; J gene: TRBJ2-2
CDR3 protein: CASRLLAGGRETQYF; V gene: TRBV2; J gene: TRBJ2-5
CDR3 protein: CASSRKGEGHGYTF; V gene: TRBV18; J gene: TRBJ1-2
CDR3 protein: CASSLFGTGDNTEAFF; V gene: TRBV5-6; J gene: TRBJ1-1
CDR3 protein: CASTQGPQETQYF; V gene: TRBV28; J gene: TRBJ2-5
CDR3 protein: CSVEGWAQYF; V gene: TRBV29-1; J gene: TRBJ2-5
CDR3 protein: CASSFAPGEKLFF; V gene: TRBV11-2; J gene: TRBJ1-4
CDR3 protein: CAWSVLSPRRNTEAFF; V gene: TRBV30; J gene: TRBJ1-1
CDR3 protein: CATSRTPGLAGTDTQYF; V gene: TRBV15; J gene: TRBJ2-3
CDR3 protein: CASNSGQGYYTEAFF; V gene: TRBV5-1; J gene: TRBJ1-1
CDR3 protein: CASSLRPFNEQYF; V gene: TRBV7-2; J gene: TRBJ2-7
CDR3 protein: CASRSQQGTSYEQYF; V gene: TRBV6-6; J gene: TRBJ2-7
CDR3 protein: CASSPVKVPSGGYPQNIQYF; V gene: TRBV18; J gene: TRBJ2-4
CDR3 protein: CASSDRQGYVGEQYF; V gene: TRBV6-1; J gene: TRBJ2-7
CDR3 protein: CASSKGRRSREETQYF; V gene: TRBV5-8; J gene: TRBJ2-5
CDR3 protein: CASSRGPGETQYF; V gene: TRBV7-3; J gene: TRBJ2-5
CDR3 protein: CASRSGTGDEQYF; V gene: TRBV5-1; J gene: TRBJ2-7
CDR3 protein: CASSLSLILGGDQFF; V gene: TRBV27; J gene: TRBJ2-1
CDR3 protein: CASSVSTGWQYF; V gene: TRBV5-8; J gene: TRBJ2-7
CDR3 protein: CASSPGLAEGKKYEQYF; V gene: TRBV5-4; J gene: TRBJ2-7
CDR3 protein: CASSLLAGGLEFF; V gene: TRBV7-2; J gene: TRBJ2-1
CDR3 protein: CASSPRTSGGPYEQYF; V gene: TRBV18; J gene: TRBJ2-7
CDR3 protein: CASSLDEGSRISPLHF; V gene: TRBV11-3; J gene: TRBJ1-6
CDR3 protein: CASSYPGLTNEKLFF; V gene: TRBV6-6; J gene: TRBJ1-4
CDR3 protein: CASSSTGLSYNEQFF; V gene: TRBV6-5; J gene: TRBJ2-1
CDR3 protein: CSVEPGQKASTDTQYF; V gene: TRBV29-1; J gene: TRBJ2-3
CDR3 protein: CASRISGGYGYTF; V gene: TRBV2; J gene: TRBJ1-2
CDR3 protein: CASSSSPQETQYF; V gene: TRBV7-3; J gene: TRBJ2-5
CDR3 protein: CASSFGTALNTGELFF; V gene: TRBV5-1; J gene: TRBJ2-2
CDR3 protein: CASSQDMRTGELFF; V gene: TRBV4-1; J gene: TRBJ2-2
CDR3 protein: CASSYFVERGNTQYF; V gene: TRBV6-6; J gene: TRBJ2-3
CDR3 protein: CASSRGRVYNEQFF; V gene: TRBV6-5; J gene: TRBJ2-1
CDR3 protein: CASSLAGGGRYYGYTF; V gene: TRBV5-1; J gene: TRBJ1-2
CDR3 protein: CASSVSVGTEAFF; V gene: TRBV9; J gene: TRBJ1-1
CDR3 protein: CAISEVGQPQHF; V gene: TRBV10-3; J gene: TRBJ1-5